These 29 T cell receptor beta chains share one sample of origin, sequenced in a study of blood T cell repertoires in COVID-19 (dated by TCRdb to the early 2020s). Library construction relied on the immunoSEQ multiplex PCR assay. In TCRdb, the immuneACCESS table is reduced to in-frame sequences with V and J assigned. These tables do not hold every clone; where another copy was compared, an unresolved V gene accounts for under half, and the others remain unexplained. This sample has about 360,000 clones in its table, and around 90% of those were observed once. The ten largest make up under 3% of the sample. Specimen: peripheral blood. Every receptor here comes from a human donor in a cohort sampled during active COVID-19.

CDR3 in DNA: TGTGCCAGCAGTGCCCCTACTAGCGGGAGAGGGTACGAGCAGTACTTC. It translates to CASSAPTSGRGYEQYF. V usage is TRBV25-1 and J usage is TRBJ2-7; TRBD2 agrees at 11 bases. With 4 bases clipped from V and 4 bases from J, the junction kept 9 bases outside the gene matches. Germline V gives CDR1 MGHDK, CDR2 SYGVNS. The CDR3 covers 16 residues.

Details on this clone: The junction does not match germline at one end; this may be a read error. V is TRBV5-1 and J is TRBJ2-7; D is possibly TRBD2 (6 bases). Germline V gene sequence: CDR1 SGHRS, CDR2 YFSETQ. The CDR3 length is 13 residues. CDR3 nucleotide sequence: TGCGCCAGCAGCTTAGGCCAGTATAGCGGCTTGAACTTC. This encodes CASSLGQYSGLNF. Supplemented by reference TRBV5-1 and TRBJ2-7, the full variable domain reads KAGVTQTPRYLIKTRGQQVTLSCSPISGHRSVSWYQQTPGQGLQFLFEYFSETQRNKGNFPGRFSGRQFSNSRSEMNVSTLELGDSALYLCASSLGQYSGLNFGPGTRLTVT.

This clone was observed a single time. V is TRBV4-1 and J is TRBJ2-3; D gene ambiguous. V was trimmed by 4 bases and J by 2 bases, leaving 16 bases between them. Germline-derived CDR1 and CDR2 are MGHRA and YSYEKL. The CDR3 totals 16 residues. CDR3 region: CASSRDFSATTDTQYF. CDR3 in DNA: TGCGCCAGCAGCCGAGACTTCTCCGCTACCACAGATACGCAGTATTTT.

The chain carries TRBV19 and TRBJ1-2; 7 bases are shared with TRBD1. Germline lookup yields CDR1 LNHDA and CDR2 SQIVND (reference sequence). CDR3 length: 15 residues. V was clipped by 5 bases and J by 3 bases; unmatched bases: 9. Here the CDR3 reads CASSPIATGDYGYTF. The CDR3 nucleotides are TGTGCCAGTAGTCCAATCGCCACAGGGGACTATGGCTACACCTTC.

The rearrangement uses TRBV5-5 and TRBJ2-7; 7 bases map to TRBD1. With 4 bases clipped from V and 12 bases from J, the junction kept 19 bases outside the gene matches. Germline V gives CDR1 SGHKS, CDR2 YYEKEE (reference sequence). This CDR3 has 15 amino acids. DNA of the CDR3: TGTGCCAGCAGCCCTAGACAGGGAGACATGAAAGGATGGTACTTC. It encodes CASSPRQGDMKGWYF.

The chain joins TRBV2 to TRBJ2-3; D call uncertain. Germline V lookup: CDR1 SNHLY, CDR2 FYNNEI. The CDR3 runs to 17 residues. V lost 4 bases and J lost 0, with 17 bases in between. The CDR3 nucleotides are TGTGCCAGCAGTGTATTCCCAATGGAGTCTAGCACAGATACGCAGTATTTT. It is translated as CASSVFPMESSTDTQYF.

The chain is built from TRBV10-3 and TRBJ2-3; TRBD1 matches at 10 bases. The CDR3 length is 15 residues. Germline lookup yields CDR1 ENHRY and CDR2 SYGVKD. Trimming removed 4 bases from V and 0 bases from J; junction bases left unmatched: 1. The CDR3 spells CAISGGQGSTDTQYF. CDR3 sequence (DNA): TGTGCCATCAGTGGGGGACAGGGGAGCACAGATACGCAGTATTTT.

The CDR3 is CASSQDWGGNQPQHF. The CDR3 DNA sequence: TGCGCCAGCAGCCAAGATTGGGGGGGTAATCAGCCCCAGCATTTT. The genes are TRBV4-1 and TRBJ1-5; perhaps TRBD1 as D (5 bases). V shed 0 bases and J shed 4 bases, with 10 bases lying between them. The CDR3 loop spans 15 amino acids. The germline CDR1 and CDR2 sequences are MGHRA and YSYEKL.

This clone was observed a single time. The chain links TRBV28 to TRBJ1-6; D is unresolved. The ends were cut back, 7 bases at V and 10 bases at J, with 14 bases in the middle. The germline CDR1 and CDR2 sequences are MDHEN and SYDVKM. The CDR3 loop spans 13 amino acids. As DNA, the CDR3 is TGTGCCAGCACCCCGGGTGGCCGCTCACCCCTCCACTTT. It encodes CASTPGGRSPLHF.

The chain is built from TRBV7-8 and TRBJ2-1; D call uncertain. V was cut by 5 bases and J by 12 bases, with 8 bases left in between. The CDR3 runs 10 residues. Germline-derived CDR1 and CDR2 are SGHVS and FQNEAQ. The CDR3 region is CASSEIVQFF. The CDR3 DNA sequence: TGTGCCAGCAGCGAGATCGTGCAGTTCTTC.

This sequence joins TRBV28 and TRBJ1-5; the match to TRBD1 covers 7 bases. Germline loops: CDR1 MDHEN, CDR2 SYDVKM. V shed 2 bases and J 1 base; nucleotides not matched to a gene: 5. The CDR3 consists of 16 residues. Here the CDR3 DNA reads TGTGCCAGCAGTTTAGGACAGGACGGCAGCAATCAGCCCCAGCATTTT. Its protein is CASSLGQDGSNQPQHF.

The J gene is TRBJ2-1, the V gene TRBV30; maybe TRBD2 (5 bases). The V and J ends lost 0 bases and 5 bases respectively, with 14 bases between them. Germline CDR1 reads GTSNPN; CDR2 reads SVGIG (reference sequence). The CDR3 runs 15 residues. The CDR3 loop is CAWSVSSYGNNEQFF. The CDR3 nucleotides are TGTGCCTGGAGTGTATCTAGTTACGGGAACAATGAGCAGTTCTTC.

The chain uses TRBV7-9 and TRBJ2-1, with 7 nucleotides matching TRBD1. This CDR3 region has 14 residues. Germline trimming cut 8 bases from V and 6 bases from J; bases unmatched to any gene: 10. The V gene's germline CDR1 is SEHNR and CDR2 FQNEAQ (reference sequence). CDR3 DNA sequence: TGTGCCAGCCGCGAGGGGGCGTTCAGCAATGAGCAGTTCTTC. It is translated as CASREGAFSNEQFF.

This clone was picked up a small number of times. This sequence joins TRBV4-1 and TRBJ1-2, with D unresolved. This CDR3 is 15 amino acids long. From germline, CDR1 is MGHRA and CDR2 YSYEKL. Trimming pared 0 bases from V and 0 bases from J, leaving 8 bases between. CDR3 region: CASSQDSSANYGYTF. CDR3 DNA sequence: TGCGCCAGCAGCCAAGATTCCTCAGCTAACTATGGCTACACCTTC.

V usage is TRBV27 and J usage is TRBJ1-1, with D perhaps TRBD1 (6 bases). The CDR3 is made up of 15 amino acids. Per the germline V gene, CDR1 is MNHEY and CDR2 is SMNVEV (reference sequence). Trimming left V 3 bases short and J 6 bases short, with 17 bases between. The CDR3 region has the DNA TGTGCCAGCAGTTTGATTGGGGGCGTCCATCCTGAAGCTTTCTTT. It is translated as CASSLIGGVHPEAFF.

The rearrangement uses TRBV5-4 and TRBJ2-1, with 10 bases that match TRBD2. J was trimmed by 7 bases and V by 4 bases; bases with no gene match: 11. CDR1 is SGHNT and CDR2 is YYREEE in the germline V gene (reference sequence). This CDR3 contains 16 residues. CDR3 DNA: TGTGCCAGCAGCCGCTTGCCTAGCGGGAGCCGGAATGAGCAGTTCTTC. Translation: CASSRLPSGSRNEQFF.

This clone occurred once. This chain joins TRBV4-1 and TRBJ2-1, with D possibly being TRBD2 (5 bases). This CDR3 has 16 residues. Trimming removed 4 bases at V and 2 bases at J, with 15 bases between. The germline gives CDR1 MGHRA, CDR2 YSYEKL. CDR3 nucleotides: TGCGCCAGCAGCCCTTTGAAGCGGTCGACCTACAATGAGCAGTTCTTC. Translating gives CASSPLKRSTYNEQFF.

The gene calls are TRBV18 and TRBJ1-2; D may be TRBD1 (5 bases). Trimming shortened V by 2 bases and J by 2 bases, and 9 bases separated the two germline ends. Germline CDR1 KGHSH, CDR2 LQKENI. The CDR3 is 14 amino acids. The CDR3 region has the DNA TGTGCCAGCTCACCAACAGGTACAAACTATGGCTACACCTTC. It codes for CASSPTGTNYGYTF.

V usage is TRBV3-1 (or the pseudogene TRBV3-2) and J usage is TRBJ1-5; 7 bases are a match to TRBD1. Looked up from germline, CDR1 is LGHDT and CDR2 is YNNKEL (reference sequence). The CDR3 spans 15 residues. V shed 1 base, J shed 4 bases, and the junction held 4 bases outside the gene matches. The CDR3 region is CASSQATGRNQPQHF. DNA for the CDR3: TGTGCCAGCAGCCAAGCGACAGGGAGGAATCAGCCCCAGCATTTT.

V and J are TRBV21-1 and TRBJ1-1. TRBV21-1 is given as a pseudogene. The CDR3 runs to 14 residues. The chain's CDR3 is CASSGGASNTEAFF. The CDR3, as DNA: TGTGCCAGCAGCGGAGGGGCGTCGAACACTGAAGCTTTCTTT.

In its sample, this clone was seen a few times. V and J are TRBV5-4 and TRBJ2-7, with 10 bases fitting TRBD1. This CDR3 has 15 residues. The germline CDR1 and CDR2 sequences are SGHNT and YYREEE (reference sequence). After removal of 0 bases from V and 4 bases from J, the junction contained 4 bases not matched to a gene. The CDR3 bases are TGTGCCAGCAGCTTGGCCCCGGGACAGGGGTACGAGCAGTACTTC. Translating it yields CASSLAPGQGYEQYF.

The chain has TRBV4-1 and TRBJ2-7; 7 bases match TRBD2. Germline V lookup: CDR1 MGHRA, CDR2 YSYEKL. Trimming removed 1 base from V and 4 bases from J; junction bases left unmatched: 10. The CDR3 totals 16 residues. CDR3 sequence (DNA): TGCGCCAGCAGCCAAGGGGGCAGGTCAGCGGGATACGAGCAGTACTTC. The encoded protein is CASSQGGRSAGYEQYF.

The rearrangement uses TRBV28 and TRBJ2-1, with TRBD1 matching over 7 bases. With V trimmed by 4 bases and J by 7 bases, 7 bases remained unmatched. The CDR3 contains 14 residues. CDR1 is MDHEN and CDR2 is SYDVKM in the germline V gene. In DNA form, the CDR3 reads TGTGCCAGCAGTTCAGGGGGTGTGGAAAATGAGCAGTTCTTC. Protein product: CASSSGGVENEQFF.

The chain combines TRBV5-8 with TRBJ1-6, with D perhaps TRBD1 (5 bases). This CDR3 has 14 residues. The V gene's germline CDR1 is SGHTS and CDR2 YDEGEE. V lost 2 bases, J lost 9 bases, and 12 bases lay in between. CDR3 amino acids: CASSLVGGVSPLHF. DNA for the CDR3: TGTGCCAGCAGCTTAGTTGGGGGGGTTTCACCCCTCCACTTT.

The V call is TRBV30, the J call TRBJ2-1; 10 positions match TRBD2. This CDR3 contains 14 residues. Germline assignment: CDR1 GTSNPN and CDR2 SVGIG (reference sequence). V dropped 2 bases and J dropped 7; count of bases not matched to a gene: 5. The CDR3 coding sequence is TGTGCCTGGAGTTTTTTAGCGGGAGGTAATGAGCAGTTCTTC. As protein: CAWSFLAGGNEQFF.

V is TRBV18 and J is TRBJ1-5, with D possibly TRBD1 on 6 matching bases. The V end was cut by 3 bases, the J end by 6 bases, with 12 bases between. Per the germline V gene, CDR1 is KGHSH and CDR2 is LQKENI. CDR3 length equals 14 residues. The CDR3 sequence: CASSPTSGVQPQHF. The CDR3, as DNA: TGTGCCAGCTCACCTACGTCAGGGGTTCAGCCCCAGCATTTT.

The V call is TRBV27, the J call TRBJ1-2; tentative D call: TRBD1 (6 bases). The CDR3 totals 16 residues. The V end was cut by 4 bases, the J end by 0 bases, with 15 bases between. Germline lookup yields CDR1 MNHEY and CDR2 SMNVEV (reference sequence). The CDR3 nucleotides are TGTGCCAGCAGTTCCCCCAACAGGGCATCTAACTATGGCTACACCTTC. Translating it yields CASSSPNRASNYGYTF.

The table lists this clone with a count of one. This rearrangement joins TRBV3-1 (or the pseudogene TRBV3-2) to TRBJ2-6, with D unresolved. CDR1 and CDR2 from the germline V gene are LGHDT and YNNKEL (reference sequence). This CDR3 is 14 amino acids long. Trimming took off 1 base at V and 4 bases at J, with 5 bases between the two ends. The chain's CDR3 is CASSQVAGANVLTF. CDR3 DNA sequence: TGTGCCAGCAGCCAAGTGGCCGGGGCCAACGTCCTGACTTTC.

The chain recombines TRBV2 with TRBJ2-7; 7 bases fit TRBD2. There are 14 residues in the CDR3. The ends lost 6 bases at V and 2 bases at J; junction bases unmatched: 7. Germline values: CDR1 SNHLY, CDR2 FYNNEI. This chain's CDR3 is CASSALAVAYEQYF. For the CDR3, the DNA is TGTGCCAGCAGCGCTCTAGCGGTGGCCTACGAGCAGTACTTC.